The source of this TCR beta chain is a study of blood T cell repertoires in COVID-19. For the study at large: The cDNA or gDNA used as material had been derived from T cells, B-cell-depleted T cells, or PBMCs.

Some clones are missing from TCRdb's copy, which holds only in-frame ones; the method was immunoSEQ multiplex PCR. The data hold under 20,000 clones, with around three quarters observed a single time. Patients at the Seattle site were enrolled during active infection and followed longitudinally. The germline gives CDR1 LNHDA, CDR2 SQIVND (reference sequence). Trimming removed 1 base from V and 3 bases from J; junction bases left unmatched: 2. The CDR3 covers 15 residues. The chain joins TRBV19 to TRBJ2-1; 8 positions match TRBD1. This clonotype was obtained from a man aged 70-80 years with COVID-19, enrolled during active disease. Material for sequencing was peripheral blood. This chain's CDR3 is CASSIAGGGYNEQFF. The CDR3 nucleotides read TGTGCCAGTAGTATAGCAGGGGGCGGCTACAATGAGCAGTTCTTC. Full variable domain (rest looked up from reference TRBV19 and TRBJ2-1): DGGITQSPKYLFRKEGQNVTLSCEQNLNHDAMYWYRQDPGQGLRLIYYSQIVNDFQKGDIAEGYSVSREKKESFPLTVTSAQKNPTAFYLCASSIAGGGYNEQFFGPGTRLTVL.